A single sample is the source of the 14 T cell receptor beta chains below, sequenced in a study of CD8+ T cells in alopecia areata listed by TCRdb under 2018. Reading the label with the study, this specimen's time point is: 4 weeks on oral tofacitinib. The treatment or condition tag for this specimen amounts to: oral pan-JAK inhibitor, 5-10 mg twice daily. The library was generated by the immunoSEQ multiplex PCR assay. For TCR sequencing, RNA was extracted from every sample and reverse transcribed into cDNA to serve as template. TCRdb holds this immuneACCESS table with in-frame rearrangements only. Some clones are missing; in checked studies, unresolved V genes explain under half, and the rest has no known cause. The sample contains over 150,000 clones, 60% of them found a single time. The ten largest clones capture around 3.2% of the sample. The material sequenced was CD4+ T cells sorted from blood, taken at week 4, from a patient treated with tofacitinib. The receptor set was obtained from a human donor with alopecia areata.

The V and J genes are TRBV4-1 and TRBJ2-5; possible D gene TRBD2, 6 bases. The CDR3 is 14 residues long. Germline V gene lookup returns CDR1 MGHRA and CDR2 YSYEKL. Trimming pared 0 bases from V and 3 bases from J, leaving 8 bases between. Here the CDR3 DNA reads TGCGCCAGCAGCCAAGATCTAGCGAAAGAGACCCAGTACTTC. This encodes CASSQDLAKETQYF.

The CDR3: CASSPSPGIKGPYTF. The CDR3, as DNA: TGTGCCAGCAGCCCCAGCCCCGGGATCAAGGGGCCCTACACCTTC. This rearrangement joins TRBV6-6 to TRBJ1-2, with a possible D match to TRBD1 (5 bases). This CDR3 has 15 amino acids. Trimming stripped 6 bases from V and 10 bases from J, with 24 bases between. Germline CDR1 and CDR2: MNHNY and SVGAGI (reference sequence).

CDR3 sequence: CAWSGDRWNTEAFF. DNA of the CDR3: TGTGCCTGGAGTGGGGACAGGTGGAACACTGAAGCTTTCTTT. The chain recombines TRBV30 with TRBJ1-1; 8 nucleotides match TRBD1. The germline gives CDR1 GTSNPN, CDR2 SVGIG (reference sequence). The length of the CDR3 is 14 residues. The V and J ends lost 1 base and 1 base, in that order; junction bases with no gene match: 2.

This chain connects TRBV2 to TRBJ2-5; 7 nucleotides line up with TRBD1. V was pared by 5 bases and J by 2 bases, with 11 bases of the junction left unmatched. The V gene's germline CDR1 is SNHLY and CDR2 FYNNEI. The CDR3 totals 16 residues. CDR3 region: CASSRRAGGSQETQYF. The CDR3 nucleotides read TGTGCCAGCAGTCGGCGGGCAGGGGGTTCACAAGAGACCCAGTACTTC.

V usage is TRBV30 and J usage is TRBJ2-3; D might be TRBD2 (6 bases). From germline, CDR1 is GTSNPN and CDR2 SVGIG (reference sequence). The CDR3 spans 13 residues. V lost 7 bases to trimming and J lost 3 bases, with 14 bases between them. CDR3 in amino acids: CASGGFRTDTQYF. The CDR3 DNA follows: TGTGCCTCTGGGGGGTTTAGGACAGATACGCAGTATTTT.

The gene calls are TRBV29-1 and TRBJ1-2; TRBD1 is a possible D gene (5 bases). Looked up from germline, CDR1 is SQVTM and CDR2 is ANQGSEA. The germline V and J ends were trimmed by 6 bases and 3 bases, with 17 bases remaining between them. The CDR3 contains 14 residues. The CDR3 nucleotides are TGCAGCGTCATCATGGGCCAGGGTGACTATGGCTACACCTTC. Amino acids: CSVIMGQGDYGYTF.

J is TRBJ2-2 and V is TRBV2; the D is unclear. Between the trimmed V and J ends, which lost 4 bases and 1 base, there was a span of 4 bases. CDR1 and CDR2 (germline): SNHLY, FYNNEI. This CDR3 is built from 13 residues. The CDR3 loop reads CASSAENTGELFF. DNA for the CDR3: TGTGCCAGCAGTGCCGAGAACACCGGGGAGCTGTTTTTT.

The sample holds one count of this clone. The chain combines TRBV4-1 with TRBJ1-6; a weak D match, TRBD1 (6 bases). Trimming shortened V by 4 bases and J by 9 bases, and 22 bases separated the two germline ends. The CDR3 extends over 17 amino acids. Germline CDR1 reads MGHRA; CDR2 reads YSYEKL. CDR3 protein: CASSPGSGRGHGSPLHF. The CDR3 DNA follows: TGCGCCAGCAGCCCCGGGAGCGGCAGGGGTCATGGTTCACCCCTCCACTTT.

The J gene is TRBJ1-1, the V gene TRBV10-3, with 7 bases aligning to TRBD1. This CDR3 is 14 amino acids long. V was pared by 7 bases and J by 4 bases, with 9 bases of the junction left unmatched. Per the germline V gene, CDR1 is ENHRY and CDR2 is SYGVKD. CDR3 sequence reads: CAITLDRTGTEAFF. The CDR3 DNA reads TGTGCCATCACACTGGACAGGACGGGCACTGAAGCTTTCTTT.

This clone was picked up a small number of times. The J gene is TRBJ1-2, the V gene TRBV30, with TRBD1 matching 8 bases. CDR1 is GTSNPN, CDR2 SVGIG, per germline (reference sequence). This CDR3 comprises 13 residues. Unmatched junction bases numbered 7, after V lost 4 bases and J lost 6 bases. The CDR3 sequence is CAWNDGQGDGYTF. In DNA form, the CDR3 reads TGTGCCTGGAATGACGGACAGGGCGATGGCTACACCTTC.

This clone was seen more than once but under ten times. This chain joins TRBV7-2 and TRBJ2-7; TRBD1 aligns across 10 bases. CDR3 length: 13 amino acids. V dropped 3 bases and J dropped 7; count of bases not matched to a gene: 3. Per the germline V gene, CDR1 is SGHTA and CDR2 is FQGNSA. CDR3 in amino acids: CASSLTGGGEQYF. CDR3 coding DNA: TGTGCCAGCAGCTTGACAGGGGGCGGAGAGCAGTACTTC.

This clone was seen a few times. This sequence joins TRBV19 and TRBJ1-1; no clear D. Germline V gene data show CDR1 as LNHDA and CDR2 as SQIVND (reference sequence). The V end was cut by 5 bases, the J end by 1 base, with 11 bases between. The CDR3 is 14 residues long. DNA of the CDR3: TGTGCCAGTAGTCCCCAGTTGGGGAACACTGAAGCTTTCTTT. It codes for CASSPQLGNTEAFF.

This clone was observed a handful of times. The gene calls are TRBV4-2 and TRBJ2-1; D unresolved. V was trimmed by 0 bases and J by 8 bases, leaving 14 bases between them. CDR3 size: 15 residues. CDR1 LGHNA and CDR2 YNFKEQ come from the germline V gene. As DNA, the CDR3 is TGTGCCAGCAGCCAAGATTCGGGTCAGTCAGATGAGCAGTTCTTC. Residues: CASSQDSGQSDEQFF.

In this sample, this clone turned up a few times. A junction end diverges from the germline sequence, so it may reflect a read error. The chain is built from TRBV7-9 and TRBJ1-1, with D possibly TRBD1 on 5 matching bases. Germline lookup yields CDR1 SEHNR and CDR2 FQNEAQ (reference sequence). This CDR3 has 12 residues. The CDR3 bases are TGTGCCAGCAGTTTAGCGGAAGGGGAAACTTTCTTT. This translates into CASSLAEGETFF.